What follows are 30 T cell receptor beta chains derived from one specimen sequenced in a study of T cells in Graves' hyperthyroidism and ophthalmopathy. Authors of the study amplified TCR beta CDR3 regions from RNA transcripts. HTBI primers were the set used in a first-round RT-PCR of the TCR CDR3. TCRdb reprocessed the multiplex PCR reads with MiXCR, giving one entry per CDR3 protein. The sample consists of about 420,000 distinct CDR3 sequences, about a sixth of them appearing once. The sample taken for sequencing was blood. The receptors shown here come from a woman under 30 with Graves' hyperthyroidism.

This clonotype was recorded at least ten times. This chain connects TRBV6-1 to TRBJ2-3; 10 nucleotides agree with TRBD1. This CDR3 has 14 amino acids. Unmatched junction bases numbered 4, after V lost 6 bases and J lost 4 bases. Looked up from germline, CDR1 is MNHNS and CDR2 is SASEGT. The CDR3: CASSVGQGADTQYF. The CDR3 DNA reads TGTGCCAGCAGCGTTGGACAGGGGGCAGATACGCAGTATTTT.

The sample holds many counts of this clonotype. The rearrangement uses TRBV12-3 or TRBV12-4 and TRBJ1-1; D unclear. The CDR3 sequence is 12 residues long. Trimming removed 6 bases from V and 0 bases from J, with 5 bases in between. This chain's CDR3 is CASSPMNTEAFF. DNA for the CDR3: TGTGCCAGCAGCCCGATGAACACTGAAGCTTTCTTT.

Many counts were recorded for this clonotype. The chain couples TRBV12-3 or TRBV12-4 to TRBJ1-5; D is undetermined. The CDR3 length is 15 residues. V shed 4 bases and J shed 3 bases, with 13 bases lying between them. Written as DNA, the CDR3 is TGTGCCAGCAGTTCAAGCACAGCCTTCAATCAGCCCCAGCATTTT. It specifies CASSSSTAFNQPQHF.

This clonotype was found a few times. J is TRBJ2-4 and V is TRBV6-2 or TRBV6-3, with D hard to call. This CDR3 is 14 amino acids long. Germline V gene data show CDR1 as MNHEY and CDR2 as SVGEGT. Trimming removed 6 bases from V and 8 bases from J, with 17 bases in between. CDR3 amino acids: CASRNRAAEDIQYF. The CDR3 coding sequence is TGTGCCAGCAGGAACCGGGCCGCTGAGGACATTCAGTACTTC.

This clonotype was detected many times. The chain links TRBV27 to TRBJ1-1; D is uncertain. This CDR3 spans 17 amino acids. V lost 6 bases and J lost 6, with 26 bases in between. Germline CDR1 MNHEY, CDR2 SMNVEV (reference sequence). CDR3 nucleotides: TGTGCCAGCAGGCCCAGGCCGGCAGTCCTTCCGGAGGCTGAAGCTTTCTTT. It yields the protein CASRPRPAVLPEAEAFF.

This clonotype was observed many times. CDR3 DNA: TGTGCCAGCAGTATTAGCGGGCAGAACAATGAGCAGTTCTTC. It specifies CASSISGQNNEQFF. The gene calls are TRBV28 and TRBJ2-1; TRBD2 matches 7 bases. CDR1 is MDHEN, CDR2 SYDVKM, per germline. CDR3 size: 14 residues. The V and J ends lost 5 bases and 5 bases, in that order; junction bases with no gene match: 6. The full variable domain, in which reference TRBV28 and TRBJ2-1 provide the parts outside the CDR3, is DVKVTQSSRYLVKRTGEKVFLECVQDMDHENMFWYRQDPGLGLRLIYFSYDVKMKEKGDIPEGYSVSREKKERFSLILESASTNQTSMYLCASSISGQNNEQFFGPGTRLTVL.

The chain joins TRBV27 to TRBJ2-5, with D unclear. With 6 bases removed from V and 2 bases from J, the gap between germline ends came to 10 bases. CDR1 is MNHEY, CDR2 SMNVEV, per germline (reference sequence). The CDR3 sequence is 13 residues long. The CDR3 DNA follows: TGTGCCAGCAGCCCTAGGTGGCAAGAGACCCAGTACTTC. Protein product: CASSPRWQETQYF.

This clonotype has a count of ten or more. The chain combines TRBV7-9 with TRBJ1-2; 10 bases map to TRBD1. The CDR3 spans 17 residues. Per the germline V gene, CDR1 is SEHNR and CDR2 is FQNEAQ (reference sequence). V lost 5 bases and J lost 3; bases outside the gene matches: 12. The CDR3 region is CASSSGTGAGADYGYTF. CDR3 nucleotides: TGTGCCAGCAGCAGTGGGACAGGGGCTGGGGCTGACTATGGCTACACCTTC.

The chain uses TRBV12-3 or TRBV12-4 and TRBJ1-5, with a possible D match to TRBD1 (5 bases). Trimming cost V 1 base and J 6 bases, with 10 bases left between them. The CDR3 covers 14 residues. The CDR3 is CASSLGGDLQPQHF. CDR3 sequence (DNA): TGTGCCAGCAGTTTAGGAGGGGACCTTCAGCCCCAGCATTTT.

This clonotype has more than one count but fewer than ten. This chain joins TRBV4-2 and TRBJ2-7, with D uncertain. This CDR3 is built from 12 residues. Trimming shortened V by 0 bases and J by 6 bases, and 6 bases separated the two germline ends. CDR1 is LGHNA and CDR2 is YNFKEQ in the germline V gene. This chain's CDR3 is CASSQEDGEQYF. In DNA form, the CDR3 reads TGTGCCAGCAGCCAAGAAGACGGCGAGCAGTACTTC.

This clonotype was recorded many times. V gene TRBV3-1 combines with J gene TRBJ1-4, with D unresolved. The CDR3 has 14 residues. V was pared by 1 base and J by 2 bases, with 5 bases between. CDR1 and CDR2 (germline): LGHDT, YNNKEL (reference sequence). The CDR3, as DNA: TGTGCCAGCAGCCAAGGTGGGACTAATGAAAAACTGTTTTTT. Amino acid sequence: CASSQGGTNEKLFF.

The sample holds many counts of this clonotype. The J gene is TRBJ1-4, the V gene TRBV29-1; D is unresolved. Germline V CDR1 and CDR2: SQVTM, ANQGSEA. V was cut by 3 bases and J by 0 bases, with 5 bases left in between. The CDR3 extends over 13 amino acids. This CDR3 is CSVEGATNEKLFF. In DNA form, the CDR3 reads TGCAGCGTTGAGGGCGCAACTAATGAAAAACTGTTTTTT.

In this sample, this clonotype turned up many times. The chain uses TRBV11-1 and TRBJ1-5; TRBD1 agrees at 8 bases. The CDR3 length is 19 residues. V lost 1 base to trimming and J lost 0 bases; unmatched junction nucleotides: 11. CDR1 and CDR2 from the germline V gene are SGHAT and FQDESV (reference sequence). CDR3 region: CASSLGPGGHPLSNQPQHF. The CDR3 DNA reads TGTGCCAGCAGCTTAGGGCCAGGGGGCCATCCCCTTAGCAATCAGCCCCAGCATTTT. The whole variable domain, filled in from reference TRBV11-1 and TRBJ1-5, reads EAEVAQSPRYKITEKSQAVAFWCDPISGHATLYWYRQILGQGPELLVQFQDESVVDDSQLPKDRFSAERLKGVDSTLKIQPAELGDSAMYLCASSLGPGGHPLSNQPQHFGDGTRLSIL.

This clonotype was observed at least ten times. The CDR3 DNA sequence: TGTGCCAGCAGTGAACTGGGCAGGGGTATAGGCGAGCAGTACTTC. It is translated as CASSELGRGIGEQYF. The V and J genes are TRBV6-1 and TRBJ2-7, with a weak D call TRBD1 (6 bases). Germline CDR1 and CDR2: MNHNS and SASEGT. Trimming stripped 2 bases from V and 6 bases from J, with 17 bases between. The CDR3 consists of 15 residues.

The V and J genes are TRBV7-9 and TRBJ2-3; TRBD1 agrees at 9 bases. This CDR3 has 15 residues. In germline, CDR1 is SEHNR, CDR2 FQNEAQ (reference sequence). Trimming took 5 bases from V and 5 from J; bases not matched to a gene: 8. CDR3 DNA: TGTGCCAGCAGCACCCCGGGACAGGGAGGAGATACGCAGTATTTT. This codes for CASSTPGQGGDTQYF.

The chain combines TRBV10-3 with TRBJ1-1; no firm D call. Trimming shortened V by 4 bases and J by 2 bases, and 11 bases separated the two germline ends. The CDR3 totals 14 residues. Germline-derived CDR1 and CDR2 are ENHRY and SYGVKD. The CDR3: CAISGEALNTEAFF. As DNA, the CDR3 is TGTGCCATCAGTGGAGAAGCTCTCAACACTGAAGCTTTCTTT.

This clonotype was detected ten times or more. The chain is built from TRBV12-3 or TRBV12-4 and TRBJ2-3; no clear D. With 6 bases removed from V and 2 bases from J, the gap between germline ends came to 24 bases. The CDR3 is 18 residues long. This CDR3 reads CASSMETAGWGFTDTQYF. The CDR3 DNA is TGTGCCAGCAGCATGGAAACGGCCGGGTGGGGTTTCACAGATACGCAGTATTTT.

The J gene is TRBJ2-2, the V gene TRBV19; no definite D call. Germline CDR1 reads LNHDA; CDR2 reads SQIVND (reference sequence). The ends were cut back, 3 bases at V and 2 bases at J, with 7 bases in the middle. The CDR3 consists of 14 residues. Written as DNA, the CDR3 is TGTGCCAGTAGTATTCAACGAAACACCGGGGAGCTGTTTTTT. This encodes CASSIQRNTGELFF.

V is TRBV2 and J is TRBJ2-7; D is unclear. Germline assignment: CDR1 SNHLY and CDR2 FYNNEI. This CDR3 is 14 amino acids long. V lost 4 bases, J lost 6 bases, and 16 bases lay in between. The CDR3 is CASSGPLLTAEQYF. CDR3 nucleotide sequence: TGTGCCAGCAGTGGCCCCCTTTTAACCGCCGAGCAGTACTTC.

This clonotype was picked up many times. The chain carries TRBV5-1 and TRBJ1-6; D is possibly TRBD1 (5 bases). The germline V gene has CDR1 SGHRS and CDR2 YFSETQ. Trimming shortened V by 2 bases and J by 10 bases, and 13 bases separated the two germline ends. The CDR3 spans 14 residues. The CDR3 sequence is CASSFGQGASPLHF. The CDR3 DNA reads as TGCGCCAGCAGCTTCGGGCAGGGAGCCTCACCCCTCCACTTT. Supplemented by reference TRBV5-1 and TRBJ1-6, the full variable domain reads KAGVTQTPRYLIKTRGQQVTLSCSPISGHRSVSWYQQTPGQGLQFLFEYFSETQRNKGNFPGRFSGRQFSNSRSEMNVSTLELGDSALYLCASSFGQGASPLHFGNGTRLTVT.

This clonotype was recorded a few times. The V and J genes are TRBV6-1 and TRBJ1-1, with a tentative D call TRBD1 (5 bases). The germline V gene has CDR1 MNHNS and CDR2 SASEGT. V shed 5 bases and J shed 1 base, with 11 bases lying between them. The length of the CDR3 is 14 residues. CDR3 loop: CASSKPGRNTEAFF. The CDR3 DNA is TGTGCCAGCAGTAAGCCGGGACGGAACACTGAAGCTTTCTTT.

At least ten counts were recorded for this clonotype. V is TRBV2 and J is TRBJ1-1; D gene ambiguous. There are 14 residues in the CDR3. V shed 7 bases and J shed 0 bases, with 12 bases lying between them. CDR1 and CDR2 from the germline V gene are SNHLY and FYNNEI. The CDR3 sequence is CASTTGGLNTEAFF. CDR3 coding DNA: TGTGCCAGCACGACCGGAGGCCTGAACACTGAAGCTTTCTTT.

In this sample, this clonotype turned up many times. This chain connects TRBV20-1 to TRBJ1-5; D is unclear. V dropped 5 bases and J dropped 3 bases, with 14 bases sitting between them. The CDR3 is 14 amino acids. Germline assignment: CDR1 DFQATT and CDR2 SNEGSKA (reference sequence). The CDR3 is CSARHIGSNQPQHF. As DNA, the CDR3 is TGCAGTGCTCGTCACATAGGATCCAATCAGCCCCAGCATTTT.

This clonotype was detected ten times or more. The J gene is TRBJ2-7, the V gene TRBV6-8, with D hard to call. V dropped 6 bases and J dropped 2 bases, with 8 bases sitting between them. The CDR3 length is 12 residues. The germline gives CDR1 MNHGY, CDR2 SAAAGT. The CDR3 reads CASRVSAYEQYF. CDR3 DNA sequence: TGTGCCAGCAGGGTCAGTGCCTACGAGCAGTACTTC.

This clonotype has a count of ten or more. The V and J genes are TRBV5-6 and TRBJ2-1, with TRBD2 matching 7 bases. Per the germline V gene, CDR1 is SGHDT and CDR2 is YYEEEE. The CDR3 consists of 17 residues. V shed 6 bases, J shed 5 bases, and the junction held 17 bases outside the gene matches. The CDR3: CASIPGSGRAVHNEQFF. The CDR3 DNA follows: TGTGCCAGCATCCCTGGGTCTGGGAGGGCCGTTCACAATGAGCAGTTCTTC.

This sequence joins TRBV27 and TRBJ1-4; D not resolved. Germline V gene lookup returns CDR1 MNHEY and CDR2 SMNVEV (reference sequence). The CDR3 runs to 13 residues. Trimming took 6 bases from V and 1 from J, leaving 6 bases between them. CDR3 coding DNA: TGTGCCAGCAGCACGAAAACTAATGAAAAACTGTTTTTT. Residues: CASSTKTNEKLFF.

The chain carries TRBV25-1 and TRBJ2-6; TRBD1 matches at 7 bases. Germline values: CDR1 MGHDK, CDR2 SYGVNS. J lost 2 bases, V lost 5 bases, and 3 bases had no gene match. CDR3 size: 15 residues. The CDR3 nucleotides are TGTGCCAGCAGTATGGGACAGCCTGGGGCCAACGTCCTGACTTTC. Protein sequence: CASSMGQPGANVLTF.

As to this clonotype: With a much larger clone just one base away, this may be a read error. V gene TRBV7-9 combines with J gene TRBJ2-2; D gene unclear. CDR1 and CDR2 (germline): SEHNR, FQNEAQ (reference sequence). This CDR3 region has 15 residues. V shed 4 bases and J shed 1 base, with 10 bases lying between them. CDR3 loop: CASSSMKGNTGELFF. The CDR3 DNA reads as TGTGCCAGCAGCTCCATGAAAGGGAACACCGGGGAGCTGTTTTTT.

This clonotype was seen ten or more times. The V gene is TRBV6-1, the J gene TRBJ2-3; D may be TRBD2 (5 bases). From germline, CDR1 is MNHNS and CDR2 SASEGT. This CDR3 is built from 14 residues. Trimming took off 4 bases at V and 1 base at J, with 9 bases between the two ends. The CDR3 protein is CASSVEGGTDTQYF. The CDR3 bases are TGTGCCAGCAGTGTCGAGGGAGGCACAGATACGCAGTATTTT.

This chain links TRBV7-6 with TRBJ2-1; 11 bases map to TRBD2. The CDR3 consists of 17 residues. CDR1 and CDR2 (germline): SGHVS, FNYEAQ. The V segment lost 5 bases and the J segment 1 base; nucleotides outside the gene matches: 7. As DNA, the CDR3 is TGTGCCAGCAGCGCCTCACTAGCGGGAGCTTCCTACAATGAGCAGTTCTTC. Amino acid sequence: CASSASLAGASYNEQFF. Combining the CDR3 with reference TRBV7-6 and TRBJ2-1 gives the whole variable domain GAGVSQSPRYKVTKRGQDVALRCDPISGHVSLYWYRQALGQGPEFLTYFNYEAQQDKSGLPNDRFSAERPEGSISTLTIQRTEQRDSAMYRCASSASLAGASYNEQFFGPGTRLTVL.